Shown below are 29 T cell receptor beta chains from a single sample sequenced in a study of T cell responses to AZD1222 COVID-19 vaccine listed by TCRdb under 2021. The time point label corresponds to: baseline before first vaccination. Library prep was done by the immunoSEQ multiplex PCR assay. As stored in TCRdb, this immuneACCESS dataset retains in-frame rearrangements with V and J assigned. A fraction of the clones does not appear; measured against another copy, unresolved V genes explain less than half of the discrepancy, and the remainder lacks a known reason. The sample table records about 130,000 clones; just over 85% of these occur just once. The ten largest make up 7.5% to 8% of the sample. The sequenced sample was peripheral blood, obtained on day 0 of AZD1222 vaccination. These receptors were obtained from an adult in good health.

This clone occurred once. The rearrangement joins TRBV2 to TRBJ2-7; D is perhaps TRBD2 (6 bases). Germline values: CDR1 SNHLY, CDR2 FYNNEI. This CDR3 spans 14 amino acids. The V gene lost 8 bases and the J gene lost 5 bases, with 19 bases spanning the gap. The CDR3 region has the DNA TGTGCCAGCGGGGAGGACCAGCCGGCTAACGAGCAGTACTTC. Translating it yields CASGEDQPANEQYF.

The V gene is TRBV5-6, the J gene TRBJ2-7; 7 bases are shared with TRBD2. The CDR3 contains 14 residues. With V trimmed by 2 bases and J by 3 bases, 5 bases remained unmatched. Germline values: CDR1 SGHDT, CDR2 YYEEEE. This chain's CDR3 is CASSLTSEFYEQYF. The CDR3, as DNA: TGTGCCAGCAGCTTAACTAGCGAATTCTACGAGCAGTACTTC. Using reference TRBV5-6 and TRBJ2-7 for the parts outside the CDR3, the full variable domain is DAGVTQSPTHLIKTRGQQVTLRCSPKSGHDTVSWYQQALGQGPQFIFQYYEEEERQRGNFPDRFSGHQFPNYSSELNVNALLLGDSALYLCASSLTSEFYEQYFGPGTRLTVT.

CDR3 amino acids: CASSYYNTGELFF. The CDR3 bases are TGTGCCAGCAGTTACTATAACACCGGGGAGCTGTTTTTT. This chain connects TRBV6-2 or TRBV6-3 to TRBJ2-2; D is undetermined. Germline V gene sequence: CDR1 MNHEY, CDR2 SVGEGT. V gave up 1 base and J gave up 2 bases, with 2 bases separating them. The CDR3 covers 13 residues.

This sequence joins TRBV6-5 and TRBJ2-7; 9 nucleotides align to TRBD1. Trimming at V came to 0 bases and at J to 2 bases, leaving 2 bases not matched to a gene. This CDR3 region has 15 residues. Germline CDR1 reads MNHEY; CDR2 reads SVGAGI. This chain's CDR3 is CASSYSGTGPYEQYF. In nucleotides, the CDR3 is TGTGCCAGCAGTTACTCCGGGACAGGGCCCTACGAGCAGTACTTC.

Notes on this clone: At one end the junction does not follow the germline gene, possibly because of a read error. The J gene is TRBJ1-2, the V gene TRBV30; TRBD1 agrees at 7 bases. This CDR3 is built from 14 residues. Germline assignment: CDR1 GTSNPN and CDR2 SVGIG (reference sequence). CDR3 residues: CAWSPDRTKYGYTF. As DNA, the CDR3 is TGTGCCTGGAGTCCGGACAGGACTAAATATGGCTACACCTTC.

The CDR3 DNA reads as TGTGCCATCAGTGAGAGAGCTGGGGGGACAGGGGCCTACGAGCAGTACTTC. Translating it yields CAISERAGGTGAYEQYF. This sequence joins TRBV10-3 and TRBJ2-7, with 10 bases aligning to TRBD1. The V gene's germline CDR1 is ENHRY and CDR2 SYGVKD. V shed 2 bases, J shed 2 bases, and the junction held 9 bases outside the gene matches. The CDR3 extends over 17 amino acids.

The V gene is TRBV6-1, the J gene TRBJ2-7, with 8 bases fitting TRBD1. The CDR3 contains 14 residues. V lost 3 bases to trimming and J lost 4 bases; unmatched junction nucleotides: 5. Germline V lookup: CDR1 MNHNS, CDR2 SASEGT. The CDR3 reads CASSEGQVFYEQYF. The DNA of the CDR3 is TGTGCCAGCAGTGAGGGACAGGTCTTTTACGAGCAGTACTTC.

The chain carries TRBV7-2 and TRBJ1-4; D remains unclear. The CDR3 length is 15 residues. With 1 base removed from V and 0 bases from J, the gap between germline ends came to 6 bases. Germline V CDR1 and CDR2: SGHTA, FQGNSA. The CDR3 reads CASSLVAATNEKLFF. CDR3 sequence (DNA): TGTGCCAGCAGCTTAGTGGCGGCAACTAATGAAAAACTGTTTTTT.

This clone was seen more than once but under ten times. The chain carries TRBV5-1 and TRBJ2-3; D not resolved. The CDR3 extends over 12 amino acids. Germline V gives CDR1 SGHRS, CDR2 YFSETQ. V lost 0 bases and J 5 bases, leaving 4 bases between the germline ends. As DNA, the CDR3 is TGCGCCAGCAGCTTGGGGGAAGATACGCAGTATTTT. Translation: CASSLGEDTQYF.

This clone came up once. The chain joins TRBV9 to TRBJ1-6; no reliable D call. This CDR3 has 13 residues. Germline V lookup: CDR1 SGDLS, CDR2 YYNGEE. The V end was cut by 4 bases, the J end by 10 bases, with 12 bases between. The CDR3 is CASSPLPQSPLHF. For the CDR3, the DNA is TGTGCCAGCAGCCCCCTTCCTCAATCACCCCTCCACTTT.

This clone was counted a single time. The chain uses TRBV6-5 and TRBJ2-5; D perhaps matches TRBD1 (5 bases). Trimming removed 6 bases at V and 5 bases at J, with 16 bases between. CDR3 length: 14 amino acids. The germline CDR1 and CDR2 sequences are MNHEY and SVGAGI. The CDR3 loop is CASSRSRVGETQYF. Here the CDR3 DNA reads TGTGCCAGCAGCAGGTCCAGGGTCGGGGAGACCCAGTACTTC.

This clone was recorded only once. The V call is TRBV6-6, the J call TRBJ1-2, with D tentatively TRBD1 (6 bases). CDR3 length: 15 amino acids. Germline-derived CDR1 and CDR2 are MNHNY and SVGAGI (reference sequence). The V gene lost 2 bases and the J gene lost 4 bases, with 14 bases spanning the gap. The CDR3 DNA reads TGTGCCAGCAGTTACGGGGTCGGGGGCAGCTATGGCTACACCTTC. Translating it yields CASSYGVGGSYGYTF.

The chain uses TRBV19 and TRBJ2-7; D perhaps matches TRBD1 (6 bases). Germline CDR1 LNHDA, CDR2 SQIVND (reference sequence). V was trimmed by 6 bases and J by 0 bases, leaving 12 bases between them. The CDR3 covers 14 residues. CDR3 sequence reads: CASSTWDTSYEQYF. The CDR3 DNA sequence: TGTGCCAGTAGCACGTGGGACACCTCCTACGAGCAGTACTTC. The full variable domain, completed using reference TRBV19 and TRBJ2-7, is DGGITQSPKYLFRKEGQNVTLSCEQNLNHDAMYWYRQDPGQGLRLIYYSQIVNDFQKGDIAEGYSVSREKKESFPLTVTSAQKNPTAFYLCASSTWDTSYEQYFGPGTRLTVT.

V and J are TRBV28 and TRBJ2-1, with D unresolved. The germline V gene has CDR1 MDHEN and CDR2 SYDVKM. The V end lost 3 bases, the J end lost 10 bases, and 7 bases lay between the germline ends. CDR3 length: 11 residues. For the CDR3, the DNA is TGTGCCAGCAGTTTGGTCGACGAGCAGTTCTTC. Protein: CASSLVDEQFF.

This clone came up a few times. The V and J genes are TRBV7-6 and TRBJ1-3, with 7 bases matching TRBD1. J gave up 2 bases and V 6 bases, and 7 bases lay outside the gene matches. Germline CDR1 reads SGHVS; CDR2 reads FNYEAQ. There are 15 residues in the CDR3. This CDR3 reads CASSSDRVPGNTIYF. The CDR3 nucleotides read TGTGCCAGCAGTTCCGACAGGGTCCCTGGAAACACCATATATTTT.

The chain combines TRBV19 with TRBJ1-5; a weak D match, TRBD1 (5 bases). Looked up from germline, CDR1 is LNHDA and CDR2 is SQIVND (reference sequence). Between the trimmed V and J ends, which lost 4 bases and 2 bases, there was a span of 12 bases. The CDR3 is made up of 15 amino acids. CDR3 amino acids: CASSRDGGGNQPQHF. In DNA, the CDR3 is TGTGCCAGTAGTAGGGACGGGGGAGGCAATCAGCCCCAGCATTTT.

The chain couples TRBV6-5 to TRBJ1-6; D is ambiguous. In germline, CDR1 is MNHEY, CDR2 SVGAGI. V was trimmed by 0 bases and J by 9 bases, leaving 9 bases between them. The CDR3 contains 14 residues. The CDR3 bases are TGTGCCAGCAGTTACTCGTTGCGGGGTTCACCCCTCCACTTT. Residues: CASSYSLRGSPLHF.

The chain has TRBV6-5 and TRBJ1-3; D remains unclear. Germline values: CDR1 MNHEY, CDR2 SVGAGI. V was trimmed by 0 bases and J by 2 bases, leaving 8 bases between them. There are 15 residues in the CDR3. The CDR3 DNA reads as TGTGCCAGCAGTTACTCTTTACTTCCTGGAAACACCATATATTTT. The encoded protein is CASSYSLLPGNTIYF.

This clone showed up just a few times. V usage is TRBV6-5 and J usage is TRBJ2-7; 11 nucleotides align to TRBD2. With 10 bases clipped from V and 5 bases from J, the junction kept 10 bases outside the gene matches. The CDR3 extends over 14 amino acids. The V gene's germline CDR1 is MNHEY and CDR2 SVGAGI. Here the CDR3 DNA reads TGTGCCACCAAAACTAGCGGGAGTGGTAACGAGCAGTACTTC. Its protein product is CATKTSGSGNEQYF.

The CDR3 nucleotides are TGTGCCAGTATTGGGCAGGGGGCGGGAGCTGAAGCTTTCTTT. Translation: CASIGQGAGAEAFF. This chain links TRBV19 with TRBJ1-1; 8 bases match TRBD1. CDR1 LNHDA and CDR2 SQIVND come from the germline V gene (reference sequence). The CDR3 length is 14 residues. The V gene end was trimmed by 7 bases and the J gene end by 6 bases; junction bases not matched to a gene: 10.

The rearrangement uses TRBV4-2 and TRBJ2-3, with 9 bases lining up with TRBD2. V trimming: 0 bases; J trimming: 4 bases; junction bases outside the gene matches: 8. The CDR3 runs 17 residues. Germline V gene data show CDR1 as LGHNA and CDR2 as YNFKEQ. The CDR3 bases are TGTGCCAGCAGCCAAGATAGGGCGGGGGGGCCCGCAGATACGCAGTATTTT. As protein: CASSQDRAGGPADTQYF.

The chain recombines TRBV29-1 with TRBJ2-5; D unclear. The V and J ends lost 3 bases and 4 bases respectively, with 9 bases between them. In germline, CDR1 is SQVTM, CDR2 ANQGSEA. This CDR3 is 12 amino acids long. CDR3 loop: CSVEGLGETQYF. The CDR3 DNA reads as TGCAGCGTTGAGGGGTTGGGAGAGACCCAGTACTTC.

The CDR3 loop reads CASSNRVGADTQYF. The DNA for the CDR3 is TGTGCCAGCAGCAATAGGGTTGGCGCAGATACGCAGTATTTT. The genes are TRBV7-2 and TRBJ2-3; D remains ambiguous. CDR1 and CDR2 from the germline V gene are SGHTA and FQGNSA. The CDR3 is 14 amino acids. V was cut by 5 bases and J by 4 bases, with 13 bases left in between.

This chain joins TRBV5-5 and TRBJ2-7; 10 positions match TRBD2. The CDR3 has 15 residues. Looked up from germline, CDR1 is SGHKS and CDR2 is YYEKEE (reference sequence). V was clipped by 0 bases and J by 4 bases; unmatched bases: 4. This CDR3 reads CASSLVAGGQYEQYF. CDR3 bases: TGTGCCAGCAGCTTGGTAGCGGGGGGCCAGTACGAGCAGTACTTC.

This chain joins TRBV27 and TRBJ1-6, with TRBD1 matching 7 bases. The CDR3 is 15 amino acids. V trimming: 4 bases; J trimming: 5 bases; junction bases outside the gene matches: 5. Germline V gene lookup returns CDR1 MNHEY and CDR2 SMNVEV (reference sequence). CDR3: CASSSAGTDNSPLHF. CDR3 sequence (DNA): TGTGCCAGCAGTTCCGCCGGGACAGATAATTCACCCCTCCACTTT.

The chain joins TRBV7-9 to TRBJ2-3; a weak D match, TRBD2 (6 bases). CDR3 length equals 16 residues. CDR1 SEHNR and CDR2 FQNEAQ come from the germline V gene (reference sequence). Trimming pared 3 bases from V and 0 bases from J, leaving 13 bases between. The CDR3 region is CASSFLVGGSTDTQYF. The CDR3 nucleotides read TGTGCCAGCAGCTTCCTAGTTGGAGGGAGCACAGATACGCAGTATTTT.

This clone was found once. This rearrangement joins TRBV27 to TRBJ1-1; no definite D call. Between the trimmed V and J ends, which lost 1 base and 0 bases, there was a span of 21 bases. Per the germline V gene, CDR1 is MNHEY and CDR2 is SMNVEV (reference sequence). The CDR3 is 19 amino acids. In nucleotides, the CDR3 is TGTGCCAGCAGTTTATTTTGGGTGAGCCGGACCCAGATGAACACTGAAGCTTTCTTT. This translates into CASSLFWVSRTQMNTEAFF.

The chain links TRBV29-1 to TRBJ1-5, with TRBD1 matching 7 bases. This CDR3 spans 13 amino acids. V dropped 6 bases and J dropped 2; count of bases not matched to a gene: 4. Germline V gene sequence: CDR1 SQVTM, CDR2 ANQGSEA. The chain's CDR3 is CSVTGTGNQPQHF. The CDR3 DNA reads TGCAGCGTGACCGGGACAGGCAATCAGCCCCAGCATTTT.

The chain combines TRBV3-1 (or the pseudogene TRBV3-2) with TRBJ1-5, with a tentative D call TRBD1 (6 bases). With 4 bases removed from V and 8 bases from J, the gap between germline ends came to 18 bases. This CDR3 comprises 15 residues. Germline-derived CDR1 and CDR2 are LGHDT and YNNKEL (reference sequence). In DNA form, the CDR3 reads TGTGCCAGCAGCCCCCCAACGGCAGGGGTTAAGCCCCAGCATTTT. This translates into CASSPPTAGVKPQHF.